This TCR beta chain was recovered during a study of blood T cell repertoires in COVID-19. Among Cohort 3 donors, those recovered had two negative PCRs, clearance, or symptom resolution. Original processing methods: Reference gene primer amplification gave nucleated cell count estimates. Clones were read by immunoSEQ multiplex PCR, and TCRdb kept only the in-frame ones, dropping some. The D gene and trimming were derived from the DNA, and the V and J assignments and clone size from that table. Of some 250,000 clones in the sample, approximately 85% were seen once. Sequenced sample: PBMCs or T cells enriched from blood (not recorded which). The source of this sequence is a woman in her forties or fifties who had recovered from COVID-19.

The CDR3: CASSQSMANKQFF. The DNA for the CDR3 is TGCGCCAGCAGTCAATCGATGGCAAATAAGCAGTTCTTC. This rearrangement joins TRBV23-1 to TRBJ2-1; D uncertain. Being an ORF, TRBV23-1 has a function that is uncertain. CDR3 size: 13 residues. Trimming removed 0 bases from V and 11 bases from J, with 11 bases in between.